This T cell receptor (beta chain) was profiled in a study of blood T cell repertoires in COVID-19. CDR3 length: 15 residues. The germline gives CDR1 MDHEN, CDR2 SYDVKM. The ends lost 5 bases at V and 0 bases at J; junction bases unmatched: 6. TCRdb's copy holds only in-frame clones and misses some; the assay was immunoSEQ multiplex PCR. The sample carries about 75,000 clones, more than 70% recorded once. This chain connects TRBV28 to TRBJ2-7; 8 bases fit TRBD2. The receptor was isolated from a human donor in a cohort sampled during active COVID-19. The sample taken for sequencing was peripheral blood. Here the CDR3 reads CASSLSGDPSYEQYF. The CDR3 DNA sequence: TGTGCCAGCAGTCTTAGCGGGGACCCCTCCTACGAGCAGTACTTC. The full variable domain, its missing parts supplied by reference TRBV28 and TRBJ2-7, is DVKVTQSSRYLVKRTGEKVFLECVQDMDHENMFWYRQDPGLGLRLIYFSYDVKMKEKGDIPEGYSVSREKKERFSLILESASTNQTSMYLCASSLSGDPSYEQYFGPGTRLTVT.